This T cell receptor beta chain was identified in a study of cytomegalovirus exposure and HLA in healthy donors. With 60 Vbeta and 13 Jbeta primers, the PCR was carried out. The table came from immunoSEQ multiplex PCR; TCRdb's copy has only in-frame clones and leaves some out. The data contain 110,000 to 150,000 clones, just under 70% of them singletons. Trimming pared 0 bases from V and 2 bases from J, leaving 8 bases between. The CDR3 covers 14 residues. The germline V gene has CDR1 MDHEN and CDR2 SYDVKM. The TCR was taken from a man in his 60s in good health and CMV-seronegative. This chain uses TRBV28 with TRBJ2-7, with D perhaps matching TRBD1 (6 bases). Sequencing was carried out using PBMCs. The CDR3 DNA follows: TGTGCCAGCAGTTTATGGGACAGCACCTACGAGCAGTACTTC. Translation gives CASSLWDSTYEQYF.